Listed below are T cell receptor beta chains from one sample, sequenced in a study of T cells in Graves' hyperthyroidism and ophthalmopathy. A single record per CDR3 protein comes from TCRdb applying MiXCR to the multiplex PCR reads. The sample has more than 550,000 distinct CDR3 sequences, roughly 17% seen once; the top ten hold around a sixth. Sequenced input: blood. The origin of the receptors is a man in his forties or fifties with Graves' hyperthyroidism. The CDR3 runs from the conserved cysteine through the conserved F or W. The order of the fields is clone size, V gene, D gene, J gene, CDR3 protein, CDR3 DNA. The D gene is left open where the match is weak. The size field is filled for only some rows; it gives once, few, many or a size class.

many	TRBV12-3/TRBV12-4	TRBD1	TRBJ2-3	CASSLTGTGPRSTDTQYF	TGTGCCAGCAGCTTGACCGGGACAGGGCCCCGAAGCACAGATACGCAGTATTTT
NA	TRBV19	NA	TRBJ1-5	CASSIQSDSNQPQHF	TGTGCCAGTAGTATCCAGTCGGATAGCAATCAGCCCCAGCATTTT
few	TRBV30	NA	TRBJ1-2	CAWSVYRLSYGYTF	TGTGCCTGGAGTGTATACAGGTTGTCCTATGGCTACACCTTC
NA	TRBV30	TRBD1	TRBJ1-2	CAWSAEGRGQFWYGYTF	TGTGCCTGGAGTGCGGAGGGCAGGGGGCAGTTTTGGTATGGCTACACCTTC
NA	TRBV4-2	NA	TRBJ2-2	CASSRDERDHGELFF	TGTGCCAGCAGTCGGGACGAACGGGATCACGGGGAGCTGTTTTTT
many	TRBV29-1	NA	TRBJ1-1	CSVDSPVPTPGTEAFF	TGCAGCGTTGATAGCCCCGTGCCGACTCCGGGCACTGAAGCTTTCTTT
many	TRBV28	NA	TRBJ2-3	CASGDTQYF	TGTGCCAGCGGGGATACGCAGTATTTT
NA	TRBV7-9	TRBD2	TRBJ2-5	CASSPAGLAERGETQYF	TGTGCCAGCAGCCCCGCGGGACTAGCGGAGAGGGGAGAGACCCAGTACTTC
few	TRBV18	TRBD1	TRBJ1-2	CASSPTTGVGNGYTF	TGTGCCAGCTCACCAACGACAGGGGTAGGGAATGGCTACACCTTC
many	TRBV29-1	NA	TRBJ1-5	CSVVRRLGWEPQHF	TGCAGCGTTGTTAGGCGGTTAGGTTGGGAGCCCCAGCATTTT
many	TRBV12-3/TRBV12-4	NA	TRBJ2-3	CASSLFRTDTQYF	TGTGCCAGCAGTTTATTTCGCACAGATACGCAGTATTTT